The TCR beta chain described here comes from a study of T cell responses to AZD1222 COVID-19 vaccine. Study-wide results and caveats: Nearly half of spike-specific TCRs reportedly target unmutated variant regions. Baseline serostatus was positive in only six AZD1222 recipients.

Generated by immunoSEQ multiplex PCR, the TCRdb table keeps only in-frame clones and is missing some. The sample records 80,000 to 95,000 clones, about 72% being singletons. This clone has just one count. As yet, its antigen is unknown. Trimming pared 0 bases from V and 1 base from J, leaving 7 bases between. The CDR3 is 15 amino acids. CDR1 SGHRS and CDR2 YFSETQ come from the germline V gene. The TCR comes from an adult in good health. The specimen comprised peripheral blood, sampled on day 0 of AZD1222 vaccination. The chain couples TRBV5-1 to TRBJ2-2, with D unclear. CDR3 residues: CASSLGHQNTGELFF. DNA for the CDR3: TGCGCCAGCAGCTTGGGACACCAGAACACCGGGGAGCTGTTTTTT.